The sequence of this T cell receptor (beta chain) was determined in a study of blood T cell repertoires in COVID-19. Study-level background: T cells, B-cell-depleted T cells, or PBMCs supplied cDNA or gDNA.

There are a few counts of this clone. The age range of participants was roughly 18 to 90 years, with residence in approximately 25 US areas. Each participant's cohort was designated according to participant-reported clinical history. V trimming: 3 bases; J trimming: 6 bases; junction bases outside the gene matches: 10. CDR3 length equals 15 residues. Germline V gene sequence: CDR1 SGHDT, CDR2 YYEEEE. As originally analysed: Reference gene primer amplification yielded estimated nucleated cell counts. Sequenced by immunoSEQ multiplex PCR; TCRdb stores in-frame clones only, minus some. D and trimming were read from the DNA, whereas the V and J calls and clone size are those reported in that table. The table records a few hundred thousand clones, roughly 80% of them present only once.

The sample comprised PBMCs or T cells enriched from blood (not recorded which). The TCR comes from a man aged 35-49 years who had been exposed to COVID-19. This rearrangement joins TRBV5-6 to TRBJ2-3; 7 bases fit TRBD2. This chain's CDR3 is CASSWRGGSKDTQYF. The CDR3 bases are TGTGCCAGCAGCTGGAGAGGCGGGAGCAAGGATACGCAGTATTTT.